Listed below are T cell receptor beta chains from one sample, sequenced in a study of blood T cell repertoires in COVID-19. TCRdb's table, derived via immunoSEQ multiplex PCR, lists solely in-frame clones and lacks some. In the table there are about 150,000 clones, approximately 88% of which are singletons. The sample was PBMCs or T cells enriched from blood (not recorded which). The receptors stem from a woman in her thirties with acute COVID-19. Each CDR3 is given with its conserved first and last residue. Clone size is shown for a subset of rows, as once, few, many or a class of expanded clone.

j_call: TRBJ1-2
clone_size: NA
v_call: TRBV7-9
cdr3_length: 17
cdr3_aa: CASSYGDSRDINYGYTF

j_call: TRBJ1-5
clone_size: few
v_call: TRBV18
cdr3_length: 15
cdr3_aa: CASSPGQSSNQPQHF

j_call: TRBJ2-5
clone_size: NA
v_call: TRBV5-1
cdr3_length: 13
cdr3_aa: CASSYFGGETQYF

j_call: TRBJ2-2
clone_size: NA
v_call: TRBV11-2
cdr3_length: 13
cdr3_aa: CASSWGEAGELFF

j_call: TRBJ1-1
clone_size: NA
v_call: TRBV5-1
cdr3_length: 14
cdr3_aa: CASSGQGTYTEAFF

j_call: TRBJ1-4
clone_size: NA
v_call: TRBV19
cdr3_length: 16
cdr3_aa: CASSIEGDRSSEKLFF

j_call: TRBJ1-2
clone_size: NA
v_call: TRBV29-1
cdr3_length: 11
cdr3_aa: CSATGNDGYTF

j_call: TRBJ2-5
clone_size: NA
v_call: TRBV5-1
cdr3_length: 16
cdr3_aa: CASSLGGVSGGETQYF

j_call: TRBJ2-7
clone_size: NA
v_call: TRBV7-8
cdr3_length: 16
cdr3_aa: CASSEVWGTSTYEQYF

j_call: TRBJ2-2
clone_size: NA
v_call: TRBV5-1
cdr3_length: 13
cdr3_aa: CASNLGNTGELFF

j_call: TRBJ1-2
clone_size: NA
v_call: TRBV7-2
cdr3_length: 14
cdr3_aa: CASNLNPRGEGYTF

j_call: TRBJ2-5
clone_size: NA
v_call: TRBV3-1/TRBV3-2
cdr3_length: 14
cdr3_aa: CASSQGLAGGSQYF

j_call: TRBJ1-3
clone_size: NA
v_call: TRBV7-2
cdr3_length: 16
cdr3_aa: CASSLVGGSAGNTIYF

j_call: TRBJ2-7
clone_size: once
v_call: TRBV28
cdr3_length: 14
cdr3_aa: CASIHGSGSYEQYF

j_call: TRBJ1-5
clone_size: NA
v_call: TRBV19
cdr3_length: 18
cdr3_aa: CASSIPSPGQGRGQPQHF

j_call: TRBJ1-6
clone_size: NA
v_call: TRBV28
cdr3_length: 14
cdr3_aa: CASIPGTGVSPLHF

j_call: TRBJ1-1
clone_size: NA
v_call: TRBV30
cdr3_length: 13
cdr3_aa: CAWSSTSGTEAFF

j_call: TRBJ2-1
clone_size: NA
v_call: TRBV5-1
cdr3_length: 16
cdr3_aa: CASSLVGQGPYNEQFF

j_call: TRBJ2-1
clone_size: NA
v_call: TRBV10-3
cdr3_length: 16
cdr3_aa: CAISESASGSYNEQFF

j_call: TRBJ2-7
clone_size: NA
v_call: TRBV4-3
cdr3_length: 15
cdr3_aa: CASSQVWDRGYEQYF

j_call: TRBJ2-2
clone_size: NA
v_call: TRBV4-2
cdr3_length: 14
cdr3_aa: CASSHGQENGELFF

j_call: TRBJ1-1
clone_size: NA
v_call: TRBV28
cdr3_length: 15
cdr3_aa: CASRTTGGAPTEAFF

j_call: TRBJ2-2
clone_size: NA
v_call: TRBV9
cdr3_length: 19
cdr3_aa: CASSPLRSPDRGNTGELFF

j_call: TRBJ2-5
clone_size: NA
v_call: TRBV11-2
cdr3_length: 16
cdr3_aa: CASSKPLAGGLETQYF

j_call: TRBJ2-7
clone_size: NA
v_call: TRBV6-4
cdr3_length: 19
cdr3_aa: CASSDSRPTTSGDSYEQYF

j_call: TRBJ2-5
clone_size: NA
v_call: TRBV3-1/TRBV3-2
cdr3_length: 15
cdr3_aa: CASSLGLAGEETQYF

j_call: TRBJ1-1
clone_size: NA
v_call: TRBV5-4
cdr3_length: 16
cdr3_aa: CASSGHPSLMNTEAFF

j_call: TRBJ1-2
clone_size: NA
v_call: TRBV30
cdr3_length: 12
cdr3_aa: CAWSSGVGGYTF

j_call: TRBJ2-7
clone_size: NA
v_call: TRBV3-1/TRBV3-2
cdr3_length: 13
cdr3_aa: CASSRQGSYEQYF

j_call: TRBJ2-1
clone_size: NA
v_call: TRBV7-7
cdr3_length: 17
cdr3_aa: CASSLISVGSGNNEQFF

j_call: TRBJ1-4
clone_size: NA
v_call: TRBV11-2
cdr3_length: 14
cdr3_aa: CASRGGGTNEKLFF

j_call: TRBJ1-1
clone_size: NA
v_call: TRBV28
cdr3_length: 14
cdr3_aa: CASSFGTGGTEAFF

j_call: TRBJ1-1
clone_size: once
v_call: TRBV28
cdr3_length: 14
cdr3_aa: CASTLGQGNTEAFF

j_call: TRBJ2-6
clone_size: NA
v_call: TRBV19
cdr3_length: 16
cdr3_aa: CASTPFGGSGANVLTF

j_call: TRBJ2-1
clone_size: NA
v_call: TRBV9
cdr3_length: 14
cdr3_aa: CASTRGNTYNEQFF

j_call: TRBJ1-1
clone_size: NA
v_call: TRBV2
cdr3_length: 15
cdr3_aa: CASFGTGGVSTEAFF

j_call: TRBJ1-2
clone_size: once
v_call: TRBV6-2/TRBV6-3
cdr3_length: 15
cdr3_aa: CASSYRGQSIYGYTF

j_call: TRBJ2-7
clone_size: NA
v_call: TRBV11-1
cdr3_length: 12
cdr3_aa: CASSAQSYEQYF

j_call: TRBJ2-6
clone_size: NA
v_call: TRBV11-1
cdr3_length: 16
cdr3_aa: CASSLSRGPGANVLTF

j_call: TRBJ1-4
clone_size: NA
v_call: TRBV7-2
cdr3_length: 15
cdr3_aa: CASSPRDSPNEKLFF

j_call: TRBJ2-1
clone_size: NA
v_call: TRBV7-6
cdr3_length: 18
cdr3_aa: CASSSISAGGPQYNEQFF

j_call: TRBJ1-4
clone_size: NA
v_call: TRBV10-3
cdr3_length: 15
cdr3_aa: CAISEEVATNEKLFF

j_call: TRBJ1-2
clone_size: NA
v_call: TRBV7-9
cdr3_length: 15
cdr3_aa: CASSFRDRGRNGYTF

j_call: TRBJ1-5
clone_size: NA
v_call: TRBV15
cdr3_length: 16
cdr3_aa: CATSRRQGWGNQPQHF

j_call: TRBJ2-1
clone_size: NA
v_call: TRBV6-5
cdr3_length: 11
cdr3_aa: CASSRGNEQFF

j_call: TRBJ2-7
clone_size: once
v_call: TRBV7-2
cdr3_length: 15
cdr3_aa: CASSLSLQDDYEQYF